One sample yielded the 5 T cell receptor beta chains listed below, sequenced in a study of blood T cells in healthy people across ages. For the second PCR, which ran for about 6 to 11 cycles, a sample-barcoded 5' primer and a J-beta primer mix were used. TCRdb recomputed calls from the 5' RACE reads with MiXCR, one row per CDR3 protein. The table records under 2,000,000 distinct CDR3 sequences, around half of them present only once. What was sequenced was blood. Receptors originate from a woman in her forties in good health.

This clonotype was counted between two and nine times. The chain employs TRBV13 and TRBJ2-3; 8 bases map to TRBD2. Germline-derived CDR1 and CDR2 are PRHDT and FYEKMQ (reference sequence). CDR3 length equals 17 residues. Trimming at V came to 0 bases and at J to 1 base, leaving 6 bases not matched to a gene. CDR3 loop: CASSLGLAAFGTDTQYF. The CDR3 DNA sequence: TGTGCCAGCAGCTTAGGACTAGCGGCTTTCGGCACAGATACGCAGTATTTT.

This clonotype occurred a few times. The gene calls are TRBV29-1 and TRBJ2-1, with D perhaps TRBD1 or TRBD2 (7 bases each). This CDR3 is built from 12 residues. V shed 5 bases and J shed 7 bases, with 12 bases lying between them. CDR1 is SQVTM and CDR2 is ANQGSEA in the germline V gene. CDR3 residues: CSVQGGSNEQFF. In DNA, the CDR3 is TGCAGCGTTCAGGGGGGGTCAAATGAGCAGTTCTTC.

This chain links TRBV4-3 with TRBJ2-1; D call uncertain. The DNA end is a closer match to TRBJ2-7, so the J assignment may be wrong. The CDR3 length is 15 residues. The germline gives CDR1 LGHNA, CDR2 YSLEER. The CDR3 loop is CASSQELGSYNEQYF. Written as DNA, the CDR3 is TGCGCCAGCAGCCAAGAATTAGGGTCCTACAATGAGCAGTACTTC.

The count of this clonotype is one. The chain combines TRBV5-1 with TRBJ1-6; TRBD1 is a possible D gene (6 bases). V dropped 0 bases and J dropped 10 bases, with 17 bases sitting between them. The CDR3 is 16 amino acids. The V gene's germline CDR1 is SGHRS and CDR2 YFSETQ. The CDR3 coding sequence is TGCGCCAGCAGCTTGGTGCCGACAGGAATTGGATCACCCCTCCACTTT. Its translation is CASSLVPTGIGSPLHF.

CDR3 amino acids: CASSLEGAANTQYF. CDR3 bases: TGCGCCAGCAGCTTGGAAGGGGCCGCGAATACGCAGTATTTT. The chain joins TRBV5-1 to TRBJ2-3, with a tentative D call TRBD1 (5 bases). Germline assignment: CDR1 SGHRS and CDR2 YFSETQ. The CDR3 totals 14 residues. Trimming left V 0 bases short and J 7 bases short, with 12 bases between.